The source of this T cell receptor beta chain is a study of T cells after yellow fever vaccination. This clonotype has only a few counts. Its antigen is undetermined. Production of TCR cDNA was by 5'RACE template switching, which also added a universal primer site and UMIs. TCRdb reprocessed the 5' RACE reads via MiXCR and lists one record per CDR3 protein. Here the sample spans 450,000 to 550,000 distinct CDR3 sequences, roughly 19% being singletons. This CDR3 comprises 14 residues. Trimming removed 1 base from V and 9 bases from J, with 14 bases in between. Germline V gene sequence: CDR1 LNHNV, CDR2 YYDKDF (reference sequence). Study-wide points: Detected again after the booster were most primary-vaccination clones, at nearly 97% CD4 and around 91% CD8.

The chain carries TRBV15 and TRBJ2-3; the D gene is possibly TRBD1 (5 bases). The input for sequencing was PBMCs, taken 15 days after the yellow fever booster vaccination. This clonotype originated in a man younger than 40 who received the YFV17D yellow fever vaccine. The CDR3 sequence: CATSRVGREKTQYF. CDR3 in DNA: TGTGCCACCAGCAGAGTGGGCAGGGAAAAGACGCAGTATTTT.